This TCR beta chain is drawn from a study of control samples from healthy donors and cancer patients. Only in-frame clones appear in the TCRdb table, and some are missing; sequencing was by immunoSEQ multiplex PCR. The table includes fewer than 200,000 clones, around nine tenths detected once. CDR1 and CDR2 from the germline V gene are MDHEN and SYDVKM. The CDR3 sequence is 12 residues long. The germline V and J ends were trimmed by 3 bases and 7 bases, with 9 bases remaining between them. The sample was blood. J is TRBJ1-2 and V is TRBV28; D is possibly TRBD1 (5 bases). The origin of this receptor is a woman aged 25 to 45 in good health. As DNA, the CDR3 is TGTGCCAGCAGTTTTTTCGGGGGTGGCTACACCTTC. Amino acid sequence: CASSFFGGGYTF.